This is a list of T cell receptor beta chains from one sample in a study of blood T cell repertoires in COVID-19. TCRdb keeps only in-frame clones here, not all; method: immunoSEQ multiplex PCR. The table includes around 320,000 clones, about 82% detected once. The sample comprised peripheral blood. These receptor sequences come from a human donor in a cohort sampled during active COVID-19. CDR3s include the opening cysteine and the closing phenylalanine or tryptophan. The order of the fields is D gene, J gene, clone size, V gene, CDR3 protein, CDR3 DNA. A D gene is named only where the DNA matches it firmly. A row's size may be missing; if present it is once, few, many or a size class.

>TRBD1|TRBJ1-2|.|TRBV7-9
CASSLRRIGQGAFPGYTF
TGTGCCAGCAGCCTACGAAGAATCGGACAGGGGGCATTTCCTGGCTACACCTTC
>TRBD2|TRBJ2-2|.|TRBV9
CASSPSGGHTGELFF
TGTGCCAGCAGCCCCAGCGGGGGGCACACCGGGGAGCTGTTTTTT
>TRBD2|TRBJ2-1|.|TRBV11-1
CASSLASSGGHRNEQFF
TGTGCCAGCAGCTTAGCGTCTAGCGGGGGCCACAGGAATGAGCAGTTCTTC
>.|TRBJ1-2|.|TRBV29-1
CSVQSNYGYTF
TGCAGCGTTCAATCTAACTATGGCTACACCTTC
>TRBD2|TRBJ2-3|.|TRBV14
CASSHPSGGAQTSTDTQYF
TGTGCCAGCAGCCACCCTAGCGGGGGGGCCCAAACAAGCACAGATACGCAGTATTTT
>.|TRBJ2-1|.|TRBV25-1
CASSSGAGVYNEQFF
TGTGCCAGCAGCTCCGGGGCAGGGGTTTACAATGAGCAGTTCTTC
>.|TRBJ1-4|.|TRBV5-1
CASKPREGATNEKLFF
TGCGCCAGCAAACCACGGGAGGGGGCAACTAATGAAAAACTGTTTTTT
>.|TRBJ1-6|.|TRBV12-3/TRBV12-4
CASRPRGSPLHF
TGTGCCAGCAGACCTCGGGGTTCACCCCTCCACTTT
>.|TRBJ1-5|.|TRBV18
CASSPGASSEPQHF
TGTGCCAGCTCGCCGGGAGCTTCTTCGGAGCCCCAGCATTTT
>TRBD1|TRBJ1-2|.|TRBV5-1
CASSLGAQGAQSYTF
TGCGCCAGCAGCTTGGGTGCCCAGGGGGCGCAGAGCTACACCTTC
>.|TRBJ2-3|.|TRBV29-1
CSVAGDSDTDTQYF
TGCAGCGTTGCGGGGGACTCAGACACAGATACGCAGTATTTT
>.|TRBJ1-1|.|TRBV4-1
CASSNRFSADTEAFF
TGCGCCAGCAGCAACCGGTTCTCGGCGGACACTGAAGCTTTCTTT
>.|TRBJ1-2|.|TRBV24-1
CATSQGTGAIYGYTF
TGTGCCACTTCCCAGGGGACCGGCGCGATTTATGGCTACACCTTC
>TRBD1|TRBJ1-1|few|TRBV5-1
CASSLGGTGNTEAFF
TGCGCCAGCAGCTTGGGAGGGACAGGGAACACTGAAGCTTTCTTT
>.|TRBJ2-3|once|TRBV7-2
CASSRRGATDTQYF
TGTGCCAGCAGCAGACGGGGGGCCACAGATACGCAGTATTTT
>.|TRBJ1-5|.|TRBV6-5
CASRMFRGSNQPQHF
TGTGCCAGCAGAATGTTCAGGGGTAGCAATCAGCCCCAGCATTTT
>TRBD1|TRBJ1-3|.|TRBV7-8
CASSQDRVTGNTIYF
TGTGCCAGCAGCCAAGACAGGGTCACTGGAAACACCATATATTTT
>TRBD1|TRBJ1-3|once|TRBV4-2
CASSQSRQGAGNTIYF
TGTGCCAGCAGCCAGTCGAGACAGGGGGCTGGAAACACCATATATTTT
>.|TRBJ2-1|.|TRBV18
CASSPQSSGFNEQFF
TGTGCCAGCTCACCACAATCCAGCGGGTTCAATGAGCAGTTCTTC
>TRBD2|TRBJ2-7|once|TRBV7-3
CASSLLAGGTYEQYF
TGTGCCAGCAGCTTACTAGCGGGGGGCACCTACGAGCAGTACTTC
>.|TRBJ1-5|.|TRBV4-1
CASSHPLSRGQPQHF
TGCGCCAGCAGCCATCCTCTTTCCCGGGGTCAGCCCCAGCATTTT